The present entry profiles one TCR beta chain with its context. Antigen: not known. This specimen comes from a study of T cell responses to AZD1222 COVID-19 vaccine. Broader study findings: Samples come after the peak T cell response, not at day 14.

Data came from immunoSEQ multiplex PCR; TCRdb stores just in-frame clones and leaves some out. The table has about 140,000 clones, roughly 90% seen once. CDR1 DFQATT and CDR2 SNEGSKA come from the germline V gene (reference sequence). V dropped 6 bases and J dropped 6 bases, with 11 bases sitting between them. CDR3 size: 11 residues. The sequence derives from an adult who received the AZD1222 COVID-19 vaccine. The source material was peripheral blood, sampled 28 days after the second AZD1222 dose. This chain uses TRBV20-1 with TRBJ1-1; D unresolved. DNA for the CDR3: TGCAGTGCCCCTACGGGATCTGAAGCTTTCTTT. It yields the protein CSAPTGSEAFF.